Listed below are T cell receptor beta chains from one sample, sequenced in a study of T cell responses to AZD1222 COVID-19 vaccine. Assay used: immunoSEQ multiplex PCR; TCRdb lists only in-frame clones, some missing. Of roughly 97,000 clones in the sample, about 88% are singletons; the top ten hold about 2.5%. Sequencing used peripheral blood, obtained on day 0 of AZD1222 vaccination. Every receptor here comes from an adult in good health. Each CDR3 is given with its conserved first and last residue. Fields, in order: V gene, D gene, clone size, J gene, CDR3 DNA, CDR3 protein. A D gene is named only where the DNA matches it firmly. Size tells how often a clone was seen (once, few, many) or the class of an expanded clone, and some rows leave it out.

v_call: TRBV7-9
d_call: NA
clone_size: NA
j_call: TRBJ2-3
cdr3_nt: TGTGCCAGCAGTTGGGGGTCAGATACGCAGTATTTT
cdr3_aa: CASSWGSDTQYF

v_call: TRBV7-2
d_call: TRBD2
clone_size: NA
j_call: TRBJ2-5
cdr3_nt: TGTGCCAGCAGCACGGGACTAAAAGAGACCCAGTACTTC
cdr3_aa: CASSTGLKETQYF

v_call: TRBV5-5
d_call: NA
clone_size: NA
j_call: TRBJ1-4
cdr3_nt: TGTGCCAGCAGCTCAACAGGGAATAATGAAAAACTGTTTTTT
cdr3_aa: CASSSTGNNEKLFF

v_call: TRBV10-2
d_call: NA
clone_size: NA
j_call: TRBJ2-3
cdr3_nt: TGCGCCAGCACCCCCTCCACAGATACGCAGTATTTT
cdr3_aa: CASTPSTDTQYF

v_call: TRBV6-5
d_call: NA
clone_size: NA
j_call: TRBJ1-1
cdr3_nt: TGTGCCAGCAGTAAACTCGGCTTGAACACTGAAGCTTTCTTT
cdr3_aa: CASSKLGLNTEAFF

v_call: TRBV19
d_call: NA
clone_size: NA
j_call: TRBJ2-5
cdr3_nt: TGTGCCAGTAGTATAACCAGGGGAGGGATGGGACAAGAGACCCAGTACTTC
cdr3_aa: CASSITRGGMGQETQYF

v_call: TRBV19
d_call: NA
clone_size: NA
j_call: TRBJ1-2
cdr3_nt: TGTGCCAGTAGTGGAAGCAGGTTCTATGGCTACACCTTC
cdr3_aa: CASSGSRFYGYTF

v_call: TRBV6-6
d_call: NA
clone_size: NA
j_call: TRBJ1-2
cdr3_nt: TGTGCCAGCAGTGCAACAGGCCTCTATGGCTACACCTTC
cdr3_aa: CASSATGLYGYTF

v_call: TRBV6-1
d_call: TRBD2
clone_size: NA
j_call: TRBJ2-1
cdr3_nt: TGTGCCAGCAGTGATCGACTAGCGGGGGGCCCTGAGCAGTTCTTC
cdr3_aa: CASSDRLAGGPEQFF

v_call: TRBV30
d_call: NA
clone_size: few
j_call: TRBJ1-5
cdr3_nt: TGTGCCTGGAGTGTATTGGGGCAGGGAAGTCAGCCCCAGCATTTT
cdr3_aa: CAWSVLGQGSQPQHF

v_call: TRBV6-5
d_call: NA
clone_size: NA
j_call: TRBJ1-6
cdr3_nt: TGTGCCAGCAGCACCGGGGCGATAGGCTCACCCCTCCACTTT
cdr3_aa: CASSTGAIGSPLHF

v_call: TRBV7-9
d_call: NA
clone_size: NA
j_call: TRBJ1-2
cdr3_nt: TGTGCCAGCAGCTTAGGCCGGCTCTATGGCTACACCTTC
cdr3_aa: CASSLGRLYGYTF

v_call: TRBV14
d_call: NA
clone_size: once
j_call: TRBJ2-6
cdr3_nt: TGTGCCAGCAGCCAAGTAACGAGTCCCAACGTCCTGACTTTC
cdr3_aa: CASSQVTSPNVLTF

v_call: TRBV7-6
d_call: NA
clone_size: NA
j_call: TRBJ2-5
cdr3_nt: TGTGCCAGCAGCGAAGTAGTCGAGACCCAGTACTTC
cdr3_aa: CASSEVVETQYF

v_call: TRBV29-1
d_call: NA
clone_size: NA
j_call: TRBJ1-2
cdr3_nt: TGCAGCTTTGCGGGGGGCGGAAACTATGGCTACACCTTC
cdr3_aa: CSFAGGGNYGYTF

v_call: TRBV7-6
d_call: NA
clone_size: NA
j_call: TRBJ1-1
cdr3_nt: TGTGCCAGCAGCTCGACAGGAAACACTGAAGCTTTCTTT
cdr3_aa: CASSSTGNTEAFF